This is a list of T cell receptor beta chains from one sample in a study of blood T cells in healthy people across ages. TCRdb analysed the 5' RACE reads with MiXCR anew, one entry per CDR3 protein. The sample consists of about 770,000 distinct CDR3 sequences, about 42% of them appearing once. Sequencing was carried out using blood. The receptors stem from a man in his 60s in good health. CDR3s include the opening cysteine and the closing phenylalanine or tryptophan. D genes are given only for firm matches. A row's size may be missing; if present it is once, few, many or a size class.

CDR3 DNA: TGCGCCAGCAGCCAAGATTTCCAGGGGGCGTTTGGCTACACCTTC; CDR3 protein: CASSQDFQGAFGYTF; V gene: TRBV4-1; J gene: TRBJ1-2; D gene: TRBD1; clone size: -
CDR3 DNA: TGTGCCAGTGCTACTAGCGGGTTCTACGAGCAGTACTTC; CDR3 protein: CASATSGFYEQYF; V gene: TRBV18; J gene: TRBJ2-7; D gene: TRBD2; clone size: once
CDR3 DNA: TGCAGCGTTGCGGGCATCCCCGGGCCTTACTATGGCTACACCTTC; CDR3 protein: CSVAGIPGPYYGYTF; V gene: TRBV29-1; J gene: TRBJ1-2; D gene: -; clone size: -
CDR3 DNA: TGTGCCAGCAGCCAAGATTGGGGACTCCAAGAGACCCAGTACTTC; CDR3 protein: CASSQDWGLQETQYF; V gene: TRBV3-1; J gene: TRBJ2-5; D gene: -; clone size: -
CDR3 DNA: TGTGCCAGCAGCCCCCGGGGGACTAGCGGGGGTGGCGCAGATACGCAGTATTTT; CDR3 protein: CASSPRGTSGGGADTQYF; V gene: TRBV7-2; J gene: TRBJ2-3; D gene: TRBD2; clone size: -
CDR3 DNA: TGCGCCAGCAGCCGGGAGGGGTATAATTCACCCCTCCACTTT; CDR3 protein: CASSREGYNSPLHF; V gene: TRBV4-1; J gene: TRBJ1-6; D gene: -; clone size: few
CDR3 DNA: TGCGCCAGCAGCGGGAGACAGGGGCCTGCCTACGAGCAGTACTTC; CDR3 protein: CASSGRQGPAYEQYF; V gene: TRBV5-1; J gene: TRBJ2-7; D gene: TRBD1; clone size: few
CDR3 DNA: TGTGCCTGGAACCTCGGGGGGGCAACTGAAGCTTTCTTT; CDR3 protein: CAWNLGGATEAFF; V gene: TRBV30; J gene: TRBJ1-1; D gene: -; clone size: -
CDR3 DNA: TGCGCCAGCAGCCCTGATCGAGATACCGGCGGCTACACCTTC; CDR3 protein: CASSPDRDTGGYTF; V gene: TRBV4-3; J gene: TRBJ1-2; D gene: -; clone size: few
CDR3 DNA: TGCGCCAGCAGCGGGACTATGCAAGAGACCCAGTACTTC; CDR3 protein: CASSGTMQETQYF; V gene: TRBV5-1; J gene: TRBJ2-5; D gene: TRBD2; clone size: -
CDR3 DNA: TGCAGTGCTAGAGATCATAGGGGGTACGAGCAGTACTTC; CDR3 protein: CSARDHRGYEQYF; V gene: TRBV20-1; J gene: TRBJ2-7; D gene: -; clone size: -
CDR3 DNA: TGTGCCATCAGGGGACAGGGGGTGTCTTTCTTT; CDR3 protein: CAIRGQGVSFF; V gene: TRBV27; J gene: TRBJ1-1; D gene: TRBD1; clone size: -
CDR3 DNA: TGCAGTGCTAGGGACCGGGACAGGGCCCAAGAGACCCAGTACTTC; CDR3 protein: CSARDRDRAQETQYF; V gene: TRBV20-1; J gene: TRBJ2-5; D gene: TRBD1; clone size: few
CDR3 DNA: TGTGCCAGCAGCTTAACTACAGGGGGGGTTGATGAAGCTTTCTTT; CDR3 protein: CASSLTTGGVDEAFF; V gene: TRBV7-9; J gene: TRBJ1-1; D gene: TRBD1; clone size: -
CDR3 DNA: TGTGCCAGCAGCCCCGGTCGGGGAGCGGCCAAAAACATTCAGTACTTC; CDR3 protein: CASSPGRGAAKNIQYF; V gene: TRBV7-2; J gene: TRBJ2-4; D gene: -; clone size: many
CDR3 DNA: TGCGCCAGCAGCCAAGGACCGACCGAATACGAGCAGTACTTC; CDR3 protein: CASSQGPTEYEQYF; V gene: TRBV4-1; J gene: TRBJ2-7; D gene: -; clone size: few
CDR3 DNA: TGTGCCATCAAACGGGGCTCGGCAGGGTTTCAAGAGACCCAGTACTTC; CDR3 protein: CAIKRGSAGFQETQYF; V gene: TRBV10-3; J gene: TRBJ2-5; D gene: -; clone size: few
CDR3 DNA: TGCGCCAGCAGCCCCGCGGGGACTAGCAATCAGCCCCAGCATTTT; CDR3 protein: CASSPAGTSNQPQHF; V gene: TRBV5-1; J gene: TRBJ1-5; D gene: -; clone size: -
CDR3 DNA: TGTGCCAGCAGTTTAGGGGGTACAGAGTACGAGCAGTACTTC; CDR3 protein: CASSLGGTEYEQYF; V gene: TRBV28; J gene: TRBJ2-7; D gene: -; clone size: -
CDR3 DNA: TGTGCCAGCAGCTTAGCGATGGGACGGACCACTGAAGCTTTCTTT; CDR3 protein: CASSLAMGRTTEAFF; V gene: TRBV7-9; J gene: TRBJ1-1; D gene: -; clone size: few
CDR3 DNA: TGTGCCAGCAGTACAACAGCGGGGAGTAGCACAGATACGCAGTATTTT; CDR3 protein: CASSTTAGSSTDTQYF; V gene: TRBV11-2; J gene: TRBJ2-3; D gene: TRBD2; clone size: few
CDR3 DNA: TGTGCCAGCAGCGTAGAGACAGTAGCCTACGAGCAGTACTTC; CDR3 protein: CASSVETVAYEQYF; V gene: TRBV9; J gene: TRBJ2-7; D gene: -; clone size: -
CDR3 DNA: TGTGCCAGCGGATCGATGACTGAAATCTACGAGCAGTACTTC; CDR3 protein: CASGSMTEIYEQYF; V gene: TRBV6-2/TRBV6-3; J gene: TRBJ2-7; D gene: -; clone size: -
CDR3 DNA: TGCAGTGCCACCCCAGGAAGGGGTGACCAGCCCCAGCATTTT; CDR3 protein: CSATPGRGDQPQHF; V gene: TRBV20-1; J gene: TRBJ1-5; D gene: -; clone size: once
CDR3 DNA: TGTGCCACCCGAGGGGGGACAGGGGGATACGAGCAGTACTTC; CDR3 protein: CATRGGTGGYEQYF; V gene: TRBV2; J gene: TRBJ2-7; D gene: TRBD1; clone size: few
CDR3 DNA: TGTGCCAGCAGCGTATGGACAGCGGAGACCCAGTTCTTC; CDR3 protein: CASSVWTAETQFF; V gene: TRBV5-4; J gene: TRBJ2-1; D gene: -; clone size: -
CDR3 DNA: TGTGCCAGCAGCTCCAGACGTTACCGCACCGGGGAGCTGTTTTTT; CDR3 protein: CASSSRRYRTGELFF; V gene: TRBV5-6; J gene: TRBJ2-2; D gene: -; clone size: few
CDR3 DNA: TGTGCCAGCAGCTTAGGGGGCTATTCAACTAATGAAAAACTGTTTTTT; CDR3 protein: CASSLGGYSTNEKLFF; V gene: TRBV7-8; J gene: TRBJ1-4; D gene: -; clone size: -
CDR3 DNA: TGCAGTGCTAGAGATCCGCCAGCGGGTGACTACAAGGAGCAGTTCTTC; CDR3 protein: CSARDPPAGDYKEQFF; V gene: TRBV20-1; J gene: TRBJ2-1; D gene: -; clone size: once
CDR3 DNA: TGCGCCAGCAGCCAACCGGGGGGGGAGGCCGGGGAGCTGTTTTTT; CDR3 protein: CASSQPGGEAGELFF; V gene: TRBV4-1; J gene: TRBJ2-2; D gene: TRBD2; clone size: once
CDR3 DNA: TGTGCCAGCGCACCAGAGCAAGAGACCCAGTACTTC; CDR3 protein: CASAPEQETQYF; V gene: TRBV18; J gene: TRBJ2-5; D gene: -; clone size: -
CDR3 DNA: TGTGCCAGCAGTTTAGGACAGGCCTTAGAACAGTTCTTC; CDR3 protein: CASSLGQALEQFF; V gene: TRBV12-3/TRBV12-4; J gene: TRBJ2-1; D gene: -; clone size: -
CDR3 DNA: TGTGCCATCAACGGGGACACAGATACGCAGAATTTT; CDR3 protein: CAINGDTDTQNF; V gene: TRBV10-3; J gene: TRBJ2-3; D gene: -; clone size: -
CDR3 DNA: TGTGCCAGCAGCTACACTGGGACTAGCGGGGTCACAGATACGCAGTATTTT; CDR3 protein: CASSYTGTSGVTDTQYF; V gene: TRBV11-2; J gene: TRBJ2-3; D gene: TRBD2; clone size: few
CDR3 DNA: TGTGCCAGCAGTAGACGAGCGGCTCAGGGGACCCAGTACTTC; CDR3 protein: CASSRRAAQGTQYF; V gene: TRBV28; J gene: TRBJ2-5; D gene: -; clone size: -
CDR3 DNA: TGCGCCAGCAGTCGGCGGGGGGGGAACAATGAGCAGTTCTTC; CDR3 protein: CASSRRGGNNEQFF; V gene: TRBV5-1; J gene: TRBJ2-1; D gene: TRBD2; clone size: few
CDR3 DNA: TGCGCCAGCAGCCAAGATGTGGCGGGGGGTTCAGATACGCAGTATTTT; CDR3 protein: CASSQDVAGGSDTQYF; V gene: TRBV4-1; J gene: TRBJ2-3; D gene: TRBD2; clone size: -
CDR3 DNA: TGTGCCAGCAGCGTAGGGGAAGGGCCTCCGTGGGAGCAGTACTTC; CDR3 protein: CASSVGEGPPWEQYF; V gene: TRBV9; J gene: TRBJ2-7; D gene: -; clone size: -
CDR3 DNA: TGTGCCAGCAGCCGGGACCGCCAGCTGGGGGCTAATTCACCCCTCCACTTT; CDR3 protein: CASSRDRQLGANSPLHF; V gene: TRBV13; J gene: TRBJ1-6; D gene: -; clone size: -
CDR3 DNA: TGTGCCATCAGTCTAGCGGGGGACCAAGAGACCCAGTACTTC; CDR3 protein: CAISLAGDQETQYF; V gene: TRBV10-3; J gene: TRBJ2-5; D gene: TRBD2; clone size: -
CDR3 DNA: TGTGCCAGCAGCCAATGGACTGGTGAGCAGTTCTTC; CDR3 protein: CASSQWTGEQFF; V gene: TRBV5-6; J gene: TRBJ2-1; D gene: -; clone size: -
CDR3 DNA: TGCAGCGTTGAAGTTAGCGGGGCGGACGAGCAGTACTTC; CDR3 protein: CSVEVSGADEQYF; V gene: TRBV29-1; J gene: TRBJ2-7; D gene: TRBD2; clone size: few
CDR3 DNA: TGCGCCAGCAGCCAAGAACTACTAGCGGGGGTGGGGTGTACGCAGTATTTT; CDR3 protein: CASSQELLAGVGCTQYF; V gene: TRBV4-1; J gene: TRBJ2-3; D gene: TRBD2; clone size: -
CDR3 DNA: TGTGCCATCAGCAACAGGGGCTACGAGCAGTACTTC; CDR3 protein: CAISNRGYEQYF; V gene: TRBV10-3; J gene: TRBJ2-7; D gene: TRBD1; clone size: many
CDR3 DNA: TGCAGTGCTAGACAGGGGAACTACAATGAGCAGTTCTTC; CDR3 protein: CSARQGNYNEQFF; V gene: TRBV20-1; J gene: TRBJ2-1; D gene: -; clone size: -
CDR3 DNA: TGTGCCAGCAGTTTAAAGTCCTCTAACTATGGCTACACCTTC; CDR3 protein: CASSLKSSNYGYTF; V gene: TRBV12-3/TRBV12-4; J gene: TRBJ1-2; D gene: -; clone size: few
CDR3 DNA: TGCGCCAGCAGCCAAGAATGGGACAGTCAATTTATTCGGGCAGATACGCAGTATTTT; CDR3 protein: CASSQEWDSQFIRADTQYF; V gene: TRBV4-1; J gene: TRBJ2-3; D gene: TRBD1; clone size: -
CDR3 DNA: TGTGCCAGCAGCACTAGCGGGGGATGGGATGAGCAGTTCTTC; CDR3 protein: CASSTSGGWDEQFF; V gene: TRBV3-1; J gene: TRBJ2-1; D gene: TRBD2; clone size: few
CDR3 DNA: TGTGCCGGCTCCCCCAGAGGACAGCCACAAGAGACCCAGTACTTC; CDR3 protein: CAGSPRGQPQETQYF; V gene: TRBV3-1; J gene: TRBJ2-5; D gene: -; clone size: few
CDR3 DNA: TGTGCCAGCAGGAGGGGCGTGGGGGTTTCTAACTATGGCTACACCTTC; CDR3 protein: CASRRGVGVSNYGYTF; V gene: TRBV6-5; J gene: TRBJ1-2; D gene: -; clone size: few
CDR3 DNA: TGCAGTGCTGCCCCCTCCGGCGGGCTAGAGGATACGCAGTATTTT; CDR3 protein: CSAAPSGGLEDTQYF; V gene: TRBV20-1; J gene: TRBJ2-3; D gene: -; clone size: -
CDR3 DNA: TGCAGCGTTGAGCTTAACTCTGGAAACACCATATATTTT; CDR3 protein: CSVELNSGNTIYF; V gene: TRBV29-1; J gene: TRBJ1-3; D gene: -; clone size: -
CDR3 DNA: TGTGCCAGCAGCTCTCTAGTCCCGGAGCAGTTCTTC; CDR3 protein: CASSSLVPEQFF; V gene: TRBV7-9; J gene: TRBJ2-1; D gene: -; clone size: -
CDR3 DNA: TGCGCCAGCAGCCATCCCCGGACAGGGCAGAACACTGAAGCTTTCTTT; CDR3 protein: CASSHPRTGQNTEAFF; V gene: TRBV4-1; J gene: TRBJ1-1; D gene: TRBD1; clone size: -
CDR3 DNA: TGTGCCAGCAGCGATGGACAGAGGTTGATAAAGACCCAGTACTTC; CDR3 protein: CASSDGQRLIKTQYF; V gene: TRBV7-9; J gene: TRBJ2-5; D gene: -; clone size: -
CDR3 DNA: TGTGCCAGCACACAGGGATTTTCCTACGAGCAGTACTTC; CDR3 protein: CASTQGFSYEQYF; V gene: TRBV6-5; J gene: TRBJ2-7; D gene: -; clone size: -
CDR3 DNA: TGCAGTGCAACGACAGGGCTTCCCAATCAGCCCCAGCATTTT; CDR3 protein: CSATTGLPNQPQHF; V gene: TRBV20-1; J gene: TRBJ1-5; D gene: TRBD1; clone size: few